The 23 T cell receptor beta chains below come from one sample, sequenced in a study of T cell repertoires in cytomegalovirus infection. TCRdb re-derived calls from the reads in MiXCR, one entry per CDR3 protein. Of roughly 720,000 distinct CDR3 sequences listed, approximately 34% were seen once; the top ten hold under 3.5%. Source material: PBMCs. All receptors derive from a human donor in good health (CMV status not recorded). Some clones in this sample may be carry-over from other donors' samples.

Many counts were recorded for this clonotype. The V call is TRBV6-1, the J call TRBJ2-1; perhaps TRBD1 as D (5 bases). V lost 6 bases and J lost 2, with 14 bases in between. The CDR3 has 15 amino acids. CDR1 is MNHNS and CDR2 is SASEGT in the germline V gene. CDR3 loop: CASRLTASTYNEQFF. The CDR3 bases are TGTGCCAGCAGATTGACAGCCAGTACCTACAATGAGCAGTTCTTC.

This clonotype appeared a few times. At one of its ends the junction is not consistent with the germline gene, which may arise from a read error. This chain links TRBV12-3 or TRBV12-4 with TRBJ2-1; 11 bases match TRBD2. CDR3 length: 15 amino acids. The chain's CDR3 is CVSTPGTSGYNEQFF. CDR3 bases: TGTGTCAGCACTCCCGGGACTAGCGGATACAATGAGCAGTTCTTC.

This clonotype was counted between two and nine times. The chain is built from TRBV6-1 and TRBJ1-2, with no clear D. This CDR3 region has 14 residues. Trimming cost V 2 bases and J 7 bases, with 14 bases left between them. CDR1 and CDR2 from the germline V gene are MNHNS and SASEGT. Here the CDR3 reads CASSETWAGSGYTF. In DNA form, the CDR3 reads TGTGCCAGCAGTGAAACCTGGGCAGGTTCTGGCTACACCTTC.

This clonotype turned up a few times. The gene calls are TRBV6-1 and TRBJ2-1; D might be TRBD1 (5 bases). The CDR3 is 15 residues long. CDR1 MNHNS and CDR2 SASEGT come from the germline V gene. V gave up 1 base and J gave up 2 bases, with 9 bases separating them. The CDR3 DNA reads TGTGCCAGCAGTGAAGGACAGAGTCCCTACAATGAGCAGTTCTTC. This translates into CASSEGQSPYNEQFF.

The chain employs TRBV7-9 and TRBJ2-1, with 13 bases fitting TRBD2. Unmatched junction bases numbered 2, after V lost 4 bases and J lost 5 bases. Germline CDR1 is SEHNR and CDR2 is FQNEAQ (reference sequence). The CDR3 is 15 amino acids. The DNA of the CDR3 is TGTGCCAGCAGCTGGACTAGCGGGAGTAACAATGAGCAGTTCTTC. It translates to CASSWTSGSNNEQFF. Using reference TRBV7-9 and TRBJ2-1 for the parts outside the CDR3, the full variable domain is DTGVSQNPRHKITKRGQNVTFRCDPISEHNRLYWYRQTLGQGPEFLTYFQNEAQLEKSRLLSDRFSAERPKGSFSTLEIQRTEQGDSAMYLCASSWTSGSNNEQFFGPGTRLTVL.

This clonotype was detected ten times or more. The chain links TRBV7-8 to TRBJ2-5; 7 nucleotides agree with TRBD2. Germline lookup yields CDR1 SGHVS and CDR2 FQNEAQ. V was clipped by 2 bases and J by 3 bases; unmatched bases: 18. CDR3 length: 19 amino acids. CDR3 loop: CASSLRVPLDISGEETQYF. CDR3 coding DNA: TGTGCCAGCAGCTTACGGGTTCCCCTAGATATCAGCGGGGAAGAGACCCAGTACTTC.

CDR3 sequence reads: CSAERGPGGYTF. In DNA form, the CDR3 reads TGCAGCGCCGAGCGTGGGCCAGGGGGCTACACCTTC. The V gene is TRBV29-1, the J gene TRBJ1-2, with D perhaps TRBD1 (5 bases). CDR3 length equals 12 residues. From germline, CDR1 is SQVTM and CDR2 ANQGSEA. Trimming stripped 7 bases from V and 8 bases from J, with 17 bases between. Full variable domain (outside the CDR3, taken from reference TRBV29-1 and TRBJ1-2): SAVISQKPSRDICQRGTSLTIQCQVDSQVTMMFWYRQQPGQSLTLIATANQGSEATYESGFVIDKFPISRPNLTFSTLTVSNMSPEDSSIYLCSAERGPGGYTFGSGTRLTVV.

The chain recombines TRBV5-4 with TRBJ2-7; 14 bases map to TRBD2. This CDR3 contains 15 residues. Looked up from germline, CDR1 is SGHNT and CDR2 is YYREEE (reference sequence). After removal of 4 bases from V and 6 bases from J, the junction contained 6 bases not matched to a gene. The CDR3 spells CASSTGLAGASEQYF. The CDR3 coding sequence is TGTGCCAGCAGCACGGGACTAGCGGGGGCCTCCGAGCAGTACTTC.

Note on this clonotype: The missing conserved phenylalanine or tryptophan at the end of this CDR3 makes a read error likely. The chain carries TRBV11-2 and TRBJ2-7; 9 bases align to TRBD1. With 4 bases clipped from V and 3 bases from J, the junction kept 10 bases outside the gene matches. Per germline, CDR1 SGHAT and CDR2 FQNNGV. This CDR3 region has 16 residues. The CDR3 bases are TGTGCCAGCAGCTCACTCCGTGGACAGGGGTTCTACGAGCAGTACTCC. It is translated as CASSSLRGQGFYEQYS.

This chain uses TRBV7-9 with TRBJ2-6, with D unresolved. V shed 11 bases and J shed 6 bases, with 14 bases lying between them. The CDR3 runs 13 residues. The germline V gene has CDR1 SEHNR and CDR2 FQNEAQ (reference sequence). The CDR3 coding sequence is TGTGCCCTCACGGAAGGCGAGGCCAACGTCCTGACTTTC. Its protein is CALTEGEANVLTF.

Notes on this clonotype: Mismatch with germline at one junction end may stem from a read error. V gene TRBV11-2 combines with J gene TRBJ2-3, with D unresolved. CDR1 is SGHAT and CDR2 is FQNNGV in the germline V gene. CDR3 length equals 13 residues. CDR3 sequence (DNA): TGTGCCAGCAGCTCGAAGCCCCCAGATACGCAGTCTTTT. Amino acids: CASSSKPPDTQSF.

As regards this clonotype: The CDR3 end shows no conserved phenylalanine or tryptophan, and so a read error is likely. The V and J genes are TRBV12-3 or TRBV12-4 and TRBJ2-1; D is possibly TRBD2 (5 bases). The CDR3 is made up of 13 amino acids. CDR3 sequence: CASGLPSGNEQFC. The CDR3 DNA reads TGTGCCAGCGGTTTACCCAGCGGTAATGAGCAGTTCTGC.

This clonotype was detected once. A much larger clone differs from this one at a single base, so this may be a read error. The CDR3 coding sequence is TGTGCCAGCAGTTCGACCGGGACAGGGATTGCACCCCTCCACTTT. This encodes CASSSTGTGIAPLHF. This chain uses TRBV28 with TRBJ1-6; 9 bases match TRBD1. Germline V CDR1 and CDR2: MDHEN, SYDVKM. V was pared by 4 bases and J by 11 bases, with 9 bases of the junction left unmatched. The CDR3 has 15 residues. The variable domain in full, completed from reference TRBV28 and TRBJ1-6, reads DVKVTQSSRYLVKRTGEKVFLECVQDMDHENMFWYRQDPGLGLRLIYFSYDVKMKEKGDIPEGYSVSREKKERFSLILESASTNQTSMYLCASSSTGTGIAPLHFGNGTRLTVT.

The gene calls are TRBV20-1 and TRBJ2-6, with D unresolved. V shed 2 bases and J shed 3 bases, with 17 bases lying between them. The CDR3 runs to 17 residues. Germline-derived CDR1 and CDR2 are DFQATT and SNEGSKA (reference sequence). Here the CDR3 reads CSARKVSVGGGANVLTF. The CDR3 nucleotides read TGCAGTGCTAGAAAGGTCTCTGTGGGCGGTGGGGCCAACGTCCTGACTTTC.

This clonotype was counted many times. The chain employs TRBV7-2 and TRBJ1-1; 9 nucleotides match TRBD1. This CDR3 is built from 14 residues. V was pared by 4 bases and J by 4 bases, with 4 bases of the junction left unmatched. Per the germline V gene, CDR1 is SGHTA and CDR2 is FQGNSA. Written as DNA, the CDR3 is TGTGCCAGCAGCTCACAGGGGGCGGTCACTGAAGCTTTCTTT. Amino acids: CASSSQGAVTEAFF.

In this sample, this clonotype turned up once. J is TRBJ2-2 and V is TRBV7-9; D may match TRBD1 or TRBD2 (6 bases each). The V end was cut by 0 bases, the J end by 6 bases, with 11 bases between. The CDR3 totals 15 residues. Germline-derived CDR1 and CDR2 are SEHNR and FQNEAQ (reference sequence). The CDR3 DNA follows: TGTGCCAGCAGCTTAGCGAGGGGGGCTGCCGGGGAGCTGTTTTTT. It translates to CASSLARGAAGELFF.

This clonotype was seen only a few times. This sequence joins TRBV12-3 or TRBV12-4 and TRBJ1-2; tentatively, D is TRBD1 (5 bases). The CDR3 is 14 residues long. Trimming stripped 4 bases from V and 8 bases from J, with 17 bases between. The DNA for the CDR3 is TGTGCCAGCAGTTGGGGGTCGAGGTATTCAGGCTACACCTTC. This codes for CASSWGSRYSGYTF.

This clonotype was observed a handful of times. The CDR3 reads CASSQASQGTGSTYEQYF. CDR3 DNA: TGCGCCAGCAGCCAAGCCTCCCAAGGGACGGGGTCTACCTACGAGCAGTACTTC. The chain carries TRBV4-1 and TRBJ2-7; either TRBD1 or TRBD2 may supply D (5 bases each). The CDR3 spans 18 residues. From germline, CDR1 is MGHRA and CDR2 YSYEKL. Trimming pared 1 base from V and 2 bases from J, leaving 21 bases between.

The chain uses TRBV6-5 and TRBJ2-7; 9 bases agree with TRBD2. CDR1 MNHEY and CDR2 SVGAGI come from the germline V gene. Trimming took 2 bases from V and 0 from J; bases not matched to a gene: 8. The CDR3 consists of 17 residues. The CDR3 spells CASSYRVLAGYSYEQYF. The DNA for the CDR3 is TGTGCCAGCAGTTACAGGGTCCTAGCGGGATACTCCTACGAGCAGTACTTC.

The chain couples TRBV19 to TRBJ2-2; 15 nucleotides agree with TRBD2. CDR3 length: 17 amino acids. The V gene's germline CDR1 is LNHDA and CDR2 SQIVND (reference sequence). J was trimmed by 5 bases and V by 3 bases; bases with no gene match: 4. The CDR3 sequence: CASSIGLAGGRTGELFF. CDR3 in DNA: TGTGCCAGTAGTATCGGACTAGCGGGGGGGCGGACCGGGGAGCTGTTTTTT. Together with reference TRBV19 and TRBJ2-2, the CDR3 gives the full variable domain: DGGITQSPKYLFRKEGQNVTLSCEQNLNHDAMYWYRQDPGQGLRLIYYSQIVNDFQKGDIAEGYSVSREKKESFPLTVTSAQKNPTAFYLCASSIGLAGGRTGELFFGEGSRLTVL.

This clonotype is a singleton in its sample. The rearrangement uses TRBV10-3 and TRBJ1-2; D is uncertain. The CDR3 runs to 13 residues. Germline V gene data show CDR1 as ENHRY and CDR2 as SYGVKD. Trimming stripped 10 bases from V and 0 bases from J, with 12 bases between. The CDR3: CATAGDTNYGYTF. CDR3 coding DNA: TGTGCCACGGCAGGAGATACTAACTATGGCTACACCTTC.

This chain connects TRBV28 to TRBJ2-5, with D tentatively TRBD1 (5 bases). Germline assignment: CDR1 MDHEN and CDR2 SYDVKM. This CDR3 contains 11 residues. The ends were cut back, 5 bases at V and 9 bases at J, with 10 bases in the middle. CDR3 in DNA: TGTGCCAGCAGTCTCCTAGGGGCCCAGTACTTC. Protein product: CASSLLGAQYF.

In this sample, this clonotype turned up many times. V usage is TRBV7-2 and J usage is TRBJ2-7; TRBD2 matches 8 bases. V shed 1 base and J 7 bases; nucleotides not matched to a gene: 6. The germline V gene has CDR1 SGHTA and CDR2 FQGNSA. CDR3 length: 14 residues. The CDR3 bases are TGTGCCAGCAGCTTAGTGGCGGGAGGTGGGGAGCAGTACTTC. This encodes CASSLVAGGGEQYF.